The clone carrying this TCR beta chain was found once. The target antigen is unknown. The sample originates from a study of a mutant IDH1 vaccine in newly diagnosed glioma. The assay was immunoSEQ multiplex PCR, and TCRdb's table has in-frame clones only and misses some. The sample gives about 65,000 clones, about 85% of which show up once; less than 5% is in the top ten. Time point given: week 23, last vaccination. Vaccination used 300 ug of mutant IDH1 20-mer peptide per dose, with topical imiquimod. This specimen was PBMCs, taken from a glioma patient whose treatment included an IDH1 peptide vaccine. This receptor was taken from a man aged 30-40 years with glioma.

Here the CDR3 reads CASSVAAGMNTGELFF. The DNA for the CDR3 is TGTGCCAGCAGCGTAGCGGCGGGGATGAACACCGGGGAGCTGTTTTTT. The gene calls are TRBV9 and TRBJ2-2; tentative D call: TRBD2 (6 bases). The CDR3 sequence is 16 residues long. The V gene's germline CDR1 is SGDLS and CDR2 YYNGEE. Trimming took 0 bases from V and 1 from J, leaving 10 bases between them.